This T cell receptor (beta chain) was sequenced in a study of T cell responses to AZD1222 COVID-19 vaccine. Comments on this clone: Its cognate antigen is unknown.

Using immunoSEQ multiplex PCR, the repertoire was profiled, and TCRdb retains in-frame clones only, with some absent. This table holds some 150,000 clones, 85% to 95% found once. Germline-derived CDR1 and CDR2 are KGHSH and LQKENI. The CDR3 runs to 14 residues. The ends were cut back, 4 bases at V and 1 base at J, with 10 bases in the middle. Regarding the study as a whole: Nearly half of unique spike-specific TCRs reportedly avoided B.1.351 and B.1.1.7 mutated regions. Across spike, vaccine-associated CD4 TCRs were found, dominant at 160-218 and 743-854.

The receptor's source is an adult who received the AZD1222 COVID-19 vaccine. The chain joins TRBV18 to TRBJ1-2; no definite D call. The material was peripheral blood, obtained 28 days after the second AZD1222 dose. CDR3 sequence: CASSLSLVNYGYTF. The CDR3 nucleotides are TGTGCCAGCTCACTTAGTCTGGTTAACTATGGCTACACCTTC.